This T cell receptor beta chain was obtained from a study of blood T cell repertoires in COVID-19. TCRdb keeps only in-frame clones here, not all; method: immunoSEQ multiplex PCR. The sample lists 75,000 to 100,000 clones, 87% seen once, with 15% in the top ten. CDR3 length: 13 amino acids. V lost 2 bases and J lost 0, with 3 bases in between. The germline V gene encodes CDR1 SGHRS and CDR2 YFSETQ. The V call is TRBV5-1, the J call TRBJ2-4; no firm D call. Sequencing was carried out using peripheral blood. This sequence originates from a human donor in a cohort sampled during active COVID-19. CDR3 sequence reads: CASSFQAKNIQYF. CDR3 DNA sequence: TGCGCCAGCAGCTTCCAAGCCAAAAACATTCAGTACTTC.